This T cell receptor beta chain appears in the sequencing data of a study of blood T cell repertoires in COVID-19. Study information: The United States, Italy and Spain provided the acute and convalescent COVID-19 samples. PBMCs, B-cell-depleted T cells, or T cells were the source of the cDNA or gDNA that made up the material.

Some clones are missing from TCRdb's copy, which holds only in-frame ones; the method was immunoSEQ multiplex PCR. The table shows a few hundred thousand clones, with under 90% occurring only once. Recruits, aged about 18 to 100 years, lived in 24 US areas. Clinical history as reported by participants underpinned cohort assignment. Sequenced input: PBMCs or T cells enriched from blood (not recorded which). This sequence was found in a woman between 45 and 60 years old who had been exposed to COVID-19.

The CDR3 region has the DNA TGTGCCAGCAGTTTACTCACGCCGAGTTGGGGGCCCAAGAGCACAGATACGCAGTATTTT. Its translation: CASSLLTPSWGPKSTDTQYF. The chain joins TRBV27 to TRBJ2-3, with a possible D match to TRBD1 (6 bases). Germline assignment: CDR1 MNHEY and CDR2 SMNVEV (reference sequence). The V gene lost 2 bases and the J gene lost 0 bases, with 24 bases spanning the gap. This CDR3 contains 20 residues.